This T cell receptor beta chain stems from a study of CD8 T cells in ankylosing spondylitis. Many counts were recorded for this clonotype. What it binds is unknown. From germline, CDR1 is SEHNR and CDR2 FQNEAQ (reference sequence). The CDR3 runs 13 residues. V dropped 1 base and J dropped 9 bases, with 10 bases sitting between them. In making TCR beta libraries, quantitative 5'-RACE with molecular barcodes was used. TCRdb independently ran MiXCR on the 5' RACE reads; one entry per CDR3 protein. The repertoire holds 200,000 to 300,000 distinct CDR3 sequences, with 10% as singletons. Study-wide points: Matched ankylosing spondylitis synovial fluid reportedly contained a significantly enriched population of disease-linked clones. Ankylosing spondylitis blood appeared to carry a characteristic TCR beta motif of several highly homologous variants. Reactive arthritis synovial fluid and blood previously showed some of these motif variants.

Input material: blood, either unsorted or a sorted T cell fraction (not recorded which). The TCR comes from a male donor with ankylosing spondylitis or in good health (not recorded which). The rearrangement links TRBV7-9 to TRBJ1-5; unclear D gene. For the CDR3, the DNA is TGTGCCAGCAGCTTAGACTTCGGAACGCCCCAGCATTTT. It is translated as CASSLDFGTPQHF.